What follows is one T cell receptor (beta chain) and its context. Its antigen is unknown. Extraction yielded at least 5 micrograms of total RNA per sample. The source of the sample is a study of blood T cells in healthy people across ages. Next came a second PCR, run for about 7 to 11 cycles, which used a sample-barcoded 5' primer along with a J-beta primer mix. Via MiXCR, TCRdb re-called the 5' RACE reads, giving one row per CDR3 protein. Among roughly 800,000 distinct CDR3 sequences listed, nearly 60% were seen once. Study-level results: While age rose, TCR beta diversity per million T cells dropped in a roughly linear way. Considered underestimates were the diversity estimates obtained from one million T cells. Any conclusive comparison of naive versus antigen-experienced cells was prevented by using unsorted PBMCs.

The sample was blood. The TCR sequence derives from a man aged 25 to 40 in good health.

CDR3 loop: CASSSSGRAGNEQYF. The CDR3 region has the DNA TGTGCCAGCAGCTCTAGCGGGAGGGCTGGGAATGAGCAGTACTTC. This chain uses TRBV13 with TRBJ2-5; 12 bases fit TRBD2. Germline V gene lookup returns CDR1 PRHDT and CDR2 FYEKMQ (reference sequence). The trim removed 4 bases at V and 11 bases at J, leaving 11 bases unmatched. The CDR3 runs 15 residues.